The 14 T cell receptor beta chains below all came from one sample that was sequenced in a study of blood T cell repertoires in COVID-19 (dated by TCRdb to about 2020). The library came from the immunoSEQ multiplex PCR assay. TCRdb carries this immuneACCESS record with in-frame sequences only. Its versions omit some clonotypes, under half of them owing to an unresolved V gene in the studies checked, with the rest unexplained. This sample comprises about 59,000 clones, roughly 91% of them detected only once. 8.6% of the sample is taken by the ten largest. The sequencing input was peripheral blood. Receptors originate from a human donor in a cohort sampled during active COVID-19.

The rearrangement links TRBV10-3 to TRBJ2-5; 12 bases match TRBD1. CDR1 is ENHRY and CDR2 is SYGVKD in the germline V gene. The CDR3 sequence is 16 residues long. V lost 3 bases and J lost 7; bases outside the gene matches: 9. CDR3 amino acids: CAISDPGTGGWGTQYF. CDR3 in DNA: TGTGCCATCAGTGATCCCGGGACAGGGGGCTGGGGGACCCAGTACTTC.

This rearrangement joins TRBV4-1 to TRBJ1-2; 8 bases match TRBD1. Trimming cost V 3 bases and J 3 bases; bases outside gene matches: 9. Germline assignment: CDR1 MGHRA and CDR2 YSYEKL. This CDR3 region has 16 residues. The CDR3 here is CASSHDSDRGYYGYTF. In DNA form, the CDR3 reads TGCGCCAGCAGCCATGACTCAGACAGGGGCTACTATGGCTACACCTTC.

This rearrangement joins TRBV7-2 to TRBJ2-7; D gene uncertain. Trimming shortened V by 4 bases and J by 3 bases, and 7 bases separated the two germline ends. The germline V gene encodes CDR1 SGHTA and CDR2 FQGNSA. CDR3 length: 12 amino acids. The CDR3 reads CASSYPGYEQYF. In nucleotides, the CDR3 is TGTGCCAGCAGCTACCCGGGCTACGAGCAGTACTTC.

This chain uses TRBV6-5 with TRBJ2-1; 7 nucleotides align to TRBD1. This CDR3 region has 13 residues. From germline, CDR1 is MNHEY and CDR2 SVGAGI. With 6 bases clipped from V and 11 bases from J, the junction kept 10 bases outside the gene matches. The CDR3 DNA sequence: TGTGCCAGCAGCAACTCCCCGGACAGGAAGCAGTTCTTC. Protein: CASSNSPDRKQFF.

CDR3 DNA sequence: TGTGCCAGCAGTTACGGCATTAACTATGGCTACACCTTC. It is translated as CASSYGINYGYTF. The genes are TRBV6-2 or TRBV6-3 and TRBJ1-2; D is ambiguous. Germline assignment: CDR1 MNHEY and CDR2 SVGEGT. CDR3 length equals 13 residues. Trimming took off 2 bases at V and 1 base at J, with 5 bases between the two ends.

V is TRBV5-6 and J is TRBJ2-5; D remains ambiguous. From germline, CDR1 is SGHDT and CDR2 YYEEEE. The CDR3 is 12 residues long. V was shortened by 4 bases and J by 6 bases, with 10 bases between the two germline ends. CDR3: CASSPKEQTQYF. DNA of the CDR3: TGTGCCAGCAGCCCCAAAGAGCAGACCCAGTACTTC.

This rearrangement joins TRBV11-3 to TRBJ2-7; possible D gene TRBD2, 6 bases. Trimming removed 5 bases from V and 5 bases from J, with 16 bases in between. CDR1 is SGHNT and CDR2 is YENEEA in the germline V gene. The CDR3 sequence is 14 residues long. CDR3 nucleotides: TGTGCCAGCAGCCCGAGAGGGCTAGCGAACGAGCAGTACTTC. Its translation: CASSPRGLANEQYF.

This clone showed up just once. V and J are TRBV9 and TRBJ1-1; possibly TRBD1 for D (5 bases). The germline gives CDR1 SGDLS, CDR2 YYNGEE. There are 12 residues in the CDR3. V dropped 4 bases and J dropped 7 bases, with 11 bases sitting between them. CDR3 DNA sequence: TGTGCCAGCAGCTCCTTGGGACTTGAAGCTTTCTTT. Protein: CASSSLGLEAFF.

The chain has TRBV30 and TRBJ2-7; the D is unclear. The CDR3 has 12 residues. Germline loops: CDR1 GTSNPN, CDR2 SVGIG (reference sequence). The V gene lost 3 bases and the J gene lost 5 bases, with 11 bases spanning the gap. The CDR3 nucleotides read TGTGCCTGGAGCCGCGGTATCGACGAGCAGTACTTC. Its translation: CAWSRGIDEQYF.

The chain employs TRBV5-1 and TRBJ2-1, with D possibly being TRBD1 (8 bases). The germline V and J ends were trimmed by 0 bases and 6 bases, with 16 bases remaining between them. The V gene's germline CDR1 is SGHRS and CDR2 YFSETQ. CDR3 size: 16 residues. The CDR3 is CASSLAGGTGRNEQFF. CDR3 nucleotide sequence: TGCGCCAGCAGCTTGGCCGGGGGGACAGGTCGCAATGAGCAGTTCTTC.

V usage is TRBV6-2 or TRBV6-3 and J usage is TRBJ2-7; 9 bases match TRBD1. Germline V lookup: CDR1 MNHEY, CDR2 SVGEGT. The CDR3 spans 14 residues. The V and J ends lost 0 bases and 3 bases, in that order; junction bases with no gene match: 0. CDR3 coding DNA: TGTGCCAGCAGTTACTCGACAGGGGGCTACGAGCAGTACTTC. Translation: CASSYSTGGYEQYF.

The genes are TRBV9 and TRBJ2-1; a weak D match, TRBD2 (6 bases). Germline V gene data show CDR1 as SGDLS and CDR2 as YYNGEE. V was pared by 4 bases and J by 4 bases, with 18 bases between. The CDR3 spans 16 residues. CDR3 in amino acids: CASSLRIAEIYNEQFF. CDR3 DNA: TGTGCCAGCAGCCTTAGAATAGCGGAAATTTACAATGAGCAGTTCTTC.

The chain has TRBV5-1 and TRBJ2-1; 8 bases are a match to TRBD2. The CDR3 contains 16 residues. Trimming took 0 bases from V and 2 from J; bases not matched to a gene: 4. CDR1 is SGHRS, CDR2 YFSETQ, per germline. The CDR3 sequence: CASSLDVGGAYNEQFF. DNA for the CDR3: TGCGCCAGCAGCTTGGATGTCGGGGGGGCCTACAATGAGCAGTTCTTC.

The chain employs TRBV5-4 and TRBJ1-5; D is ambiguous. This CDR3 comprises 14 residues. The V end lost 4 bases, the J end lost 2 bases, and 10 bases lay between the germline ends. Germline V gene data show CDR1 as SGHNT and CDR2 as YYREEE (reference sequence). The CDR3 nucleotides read TGTGCCAGCAGCCGGTCGGGTGGCAATCAGCCCCAGCATTTT. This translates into CASSRSGGNQPQHF.